These T cell receptor beta chains were read from a single sample in a study of T-cell memory formation after mild COVID-19. TCRdb passed the 5' RACE reads through MiXCR, listing each CDR3 protein once. Of 290,000 or so distinct CDR3 sequences in the sample, around 19% were seen once. Sequenced material: PBMCs or a T cell subset sorted from them (not recorded which). The receptors originated from a man aged 18 to 29 who had mild COVID-19 (a few samples of this study predate the infection). Cell type and time point are not known. Both conserved end residues are part of each CDR3. Each record gives: V gene, J gene, clone size, D gene, CDR3 protein, CDR3 DNA. D genes are given only for firm matches. Not all rows give a size; the values are once, few, many and, for expanded clones, a class.

v_call: TRBV7-2
j_call: TRBJ1-1
clone_size: few
d_call: -
cdr3_aa: CASSPRGAPNTEAFF
cdr3_nt: TGTGCCAGCAGCCCACGAGGGGCGCCGAACACTGAAGCTTTCTTT

v_call: TRBV27
j_call: TRBJ2-5
clone_size: few
d_call: -
cdr3_aa: CASSGLPAGVETQYF
cdr3_nt: TGTGCCAGCAGTGGCCTCCCCGCAGGGGTAGAGACCCAGTACTTC

v_call: TRBV10-3
j_call: TRBJ2-3
clone_size: -
d_call: TRBD2
cdr3_aa: CAISAGSGGPGTDTQYF
cdr3_nt: TGTGCCATCAGTGCTGGTAGCGGGGGGCCCGGCACAGATACGCAGTATTTT

v_call: TRBV7-2
j_call: TRBJ2-7
clone_size: few
d_call: -
cdr3_aa: CASSLGTSSYYEQYF
cdr3_nt: TGTGCCAGCAGCTTAGGCACGTCCTCCTACTACGAGCAGTACTTC

v_call: TRBV7-6
j_call: TRBJ2-1
clone_size: few
d_call: TRBD1
cdr3_aa: CASSLSGTGGYNEQFF
cdr3_nt: TGTGCCAGCAGCTTGTCCGGGACAGGGGGATATAATGAGCAGTTCTTC

v_call: TRBV6-2/TRBV6-3
j_call: TRBJ2-7
clone_size: many
d_call: TRBD1
cdr3_aa: CASSRTGLSEQYF
cdr3_nt: TGTGCCAGCAGTCGGACAGGGCTCTCCGAGCAGTACTTC

v_call: TRBV2
j_call: TRBJ2-3
clone_size: few
d_call: -
cdr3_aa: CASSPRRLSPTDTQYF
cdr3_nt: TGTGCCAGCAGTCCCCGGCGACTCTCACCCACAGATACGCAGTATTTT

v_call: TRBV12-3/TRBV12-4
j_call: TRBJ1-2
clone_size: -
d_call: -
cdr3_aa: CASSENFNYGYTF
cdr3_nt: TGTGCCAGCAGTGAAAACTTTAACTATGGCTACACCTTC

v_call: TRBV3-1
j_call: TRBJ2-2
clone_size: many
d_call: -
cdr3_aa: CASSQAGAAGELFF
cdr3_nt: TGTGCCAGCAGCCAAGCAGGGGCGGCCGGGGAGCTGTTTTTT

v_call: TRBV9
j_call: TRBJ1-5
clone_size: -
d_call: -
cdr3_aa: CASSSSGDKTPQHF
cdr3_nt: TGTGCCAGCAGCTCATCAGGGGACAAGACGCCCCAGCATTTT

v_call: TRBV7-9
j_call: TRBJ1-3
clone_size: few
d_call: TRBD1
cdr3_aa: CASSLRQGHNTIYF
cdr3_nt: TGTGCCAGCAGCTTAAGACAGGGACATAATACCATATATTTT